A single sample is the source of the 23 T cell receptor beta chains below, sequenced in a study of shared clonotypes between healthy human individuals. TCRdb's copy holds only in-frame clones and misses some; the assay was immunoSEQ multiplex PCR. Among about 660,000 clones listed, over 65% were seen once. The sample was memory CD4+ T cells sorted from blood. The subset: CD45RA-negative fraction. Source of these receptors: a woman aged 25 to 45 in good health.

The chain couples TRBV11-2 to TRBJ2-7; TRBD2 might be the D (5 bases). V lost 0 bases and J 3 bases, leaving 9 bases between the germline ends. The CDR3 runs 14 residues. Germline V lookup: CDR1 SGHAT, CDR2 FQNNGV. In nucleotides, the CDR3 is TGTGCCAGCAGCTTAGAAGCAGCGGACTACGAGCAGTACTTC. Protein product: CASSLEAADYEQYF.

The chain is built from TRBV7-3 and TRBJ2-1, with TRBD1 identical over 10 bases. The CDR3 contains 13 residues. V was clipped by 5 bases and J by 8 bases; unmatched bases: 3. Germline CDR1 reads SGHTA; CDR2 reads FQGTGA. The CDR3 loop reads CASSTGQGHEQFF. The CDR3 DNA reads as TGTGCCAGCAGCACGGGACAGGGGCATGAGCAGTTCTTC. The full variable domain, in which reference TRBV7-3 and TRBJ2-1 provide the parts outside the CDR3, is GAGVSQTPSNKVTEKGKYVELRCDPISGHTALYWYRQSLGQGPEFLIYFQGTGAADDSGLPNDRFFAVRPEGSVSTLKIQRTERGDSAVYLCASSTGQGHEQFFGPGTRLTVL.

A few counts support this clone. The V call is TRBV2, the J call TRBJ2-5; 8 bases fit TRBD1. The assigned J gene may be wrong: the sequence end matches TRBJ2-7 better. The CDR3 loop spans 14 amino acids. Germline loops: CDR1 SNHLY, CDR2 FYNNEI. CDR3 region: CASSRTGGSYEQYF. The CDR3 nucleotides read TGTGCCAGCAGTCGTACAGGGGGTTCCTACGAGCAGTACTTC.

This clone has at least ten counts. The V call is TRBV7-8, the J call TRBJ2-5; D is ambiguous. The CDR3 extends over 15 amino acids. Germline V gene lookup returns CDR1 SGHVS and CDR2 FQNEAQ. V shed 5 bases and J shed 5 bases, with 18 bases lying between them. CDR3 sequence reads: CASSLNLERVETQYF. The CDR3 bases are TGTGCCAGCAGCCTGAACCTCGAGAGAGTGGAGACCCAGTACTTC.

This clone was seen more than once but under ten times. This CDR3 is also generated by other DNA sequences in the sample. The rearrangement links TRBV10-2 to TRBJ1-2; D gene ambiguous. Germline V gives CDR1 WSHSY, CDR2 SAAADI. V was clipped by 4 bases and J by 3 bases, with 9 bases between them. This CDR3 contains 13 residues. CDR3: CASSGTGDYGYTF. In DNA form, the CDR3 reads TGCGCCAGCAGTGGGACCGGGGACTATGGCTACACCTTC.

This chain connects TRBV5-4 to TRBJ2-7, with D possibly TRBD2 on 5 matching bases. This CDR3 region has 17 residues. V was shortened by 1 base and J by 5 bases, with 22 bases between the two germline ends. In germline, CDR1 is SGHNT, CDR2 YYREEE (reference sequence). CDR3 coding DNA: TGTGCCAGCAGCTTGACGGGTTCGCGCCGGGATCAGGACGAGCAGTACTTC. Translating gives CASSLTGSRRDQDEQYF.

The V call is TRBV28, the J call TRBJ1-2; D gene uncertain. Germline V gene data show CDR1 as MDHEN and CDR2 as SYDVKM. The CDR3 is made up of 13 amino acids. Trimming stripped 6 bases from V and 2 bases from J, with 10 bases between. CDR3 in DNA: TGTGCCAGCAGCGCACAGCTAAACTATGGCTACACCTTC. Encoded protein: CASSAQLNYGYTF.

The chain couples TRBV28 to TRBJ2-7; D possibly matches TRBD1 or TRBD2 (5 bases each). This CDR3 contains 14 residues. Between the trimmed V and J ends, which lost 6 bases and 3 bases, there was a span of 15 bases. Germline V lookup: CDR1 MDHEN, CDR2 SYDVKM. CDR3: CASRPRQRVYEQYF. The CDR3 region has the DNA TGTGCCAGCAGACCCCGACAGAGGGTCTACGAGCAGTACTTC.

V is TRBV19 and J is TRBJ1-1; weak D call: TRBD1 (5 bases). This CDR3 is built from 14 residues. V was pared by 5 bases and J by 4 bases, with 14 bases between. Germline V gives CDR1 LNHDA, CDR2 SQIVND (reference sequence). The CDR3 sequence: CASSERGRITEAFF. DNA for the CDR3: TGTGCCAGTAGTGAAAGGGGACGCATCACTGAAGCTTTCTTT.

The chain couples TRBV28 to TRBJ2-7; D unclear. V was clipped by 0 bases and J by 2 bases, with 26 bases between them. The CDR3 is 20 amino acids. Germline CDR1 reads MDHEN; CDR2 reads SYDVKM. In DNA, the CDR3 is TGTGCCAGCAGTTTATGGAAAATATCTAGTGACACAGTCCTGACCTACGAGCAGTACTTC. This gives the protein CASSLWKISSDTVLTYEQYF.

The rearrangement links TRBV7-2 to TRBJ2-7, with 10 bases fitting TRBD2. Per germline, CDR1 SGHTA and CDR2 FQGNSA. There are 15 residues in the CDR3. The ends lost 1 base at V and 6 bases at J; junction bases unmatched: 6. The CDR3 loop reads CASSLVGAGGVEQYF. The CDR3 DNA is TGTGCCAGCAGCTTAGTGGGAGCGGGGGGGGTCGAGCAGTACTTC.

V usage is TRBV1 and J usage is TRBJ2-5; the table gives TRBD2 as D, unverified against the DNA. TRBV1 is assigned pseudogene status. The CDR3 consists of 18 residues. The DNA for the CDR3 is TGCACCAGCAGCCAAGACCCCCAGCGGGAGAGCATGGGGGAGACCCAGTACTTC. Translated: CTSSQDPQRESMGETQYF.

The chain uses TRBV6-6 and TRBJ2-1; 11 positions agree with TRBD1. The CDR3 sequence is 15 residues long. Germline V lookup: CDR1 MNHNY, CDR2 SVGAGI (reference sequence). J gave up 6 bases and V 6 bases, and 7 bases lay outside the gene matches. The CDR3 protein is CASRSGTGGINEQFF. For the CDR3, the DNA is TGTGCCAGCAGGTCCGGGACAGGGGGTATCAATGAGCAGTTCTTC.

This chain joins TRBV28 and TRBJ2-7; 8 bases map to TRBD1. V was clipped by 3 bases and J by 5 bases; unmatched bases: 9. Germline loops: CDR1 MDHEN, CDR2 SYDVKM. The length of the CDR3 is 15 residues. CDR3 amino acids: CASSFPGTGRHEQYF. In DNA, the CDR3 is TGTGCCAGCAGTTTTCCAGGGACAGGTCGACACGAGCAGTACTTC.

On this clone itself: A single base is all that separates this from a far larger clone, so a read error is likely. Other DNA sequences from this sample encode an identical CDR3 as well. The chain recombines TRBV7-9 with TRBJ1-1; D unresolved. With 5 bases removed from V and 0 bases from J, the gap between germline ends came to 1 base. The CDR3 totals 11 residues. The V gene's germline CDR1 is SEHNR and CDR2 FQNEAQ (reference sequence). CDR3 residues: CASSLNTEAFF. The DNA for the CDR3 is TGTGCCAGCAGCCTGAACACTGAAGCTTTCTTT.

The chain has TRBV2 and TRBJ1-1; the D is unclear. CDR1 is SNHLY and CDR2 is FYNNEI in the germline V gene. Between the trimmed V and J ends, which lost 8 bases and 4 bases, there was a span of 5 bases. The CDR3 is 10 residues long. The CDR3 is CASSATEAFF. The CDR3 nucleotides read TGTGCCAGCTCTGCCACTGAAGCTTTCTTT.

This chain uses TRBV7-2 with TRBJ1-1, with D possibly matching TRBD1 (6 bases). There are 16 residues in the CDR3. V was trimmed by 2 bases and J by 5 bases, leaving 18 bases between them. Germline V gene lookup returns CDR1 SGHTA and CDR2 FQGNSA. The CDR3 reads CASSLLTGRWFTEAFF. The CDR3 region has the DNA TGTGCCAGCAGCTTACTAACAGGGAGGTGGTTTACTGAAGCTTTCTTT.

The chain links TRBV7-2 to TRBJ2-3, with D uncertain. Trimming took off 7 bases at V and 6 bases at J, with 17 bases between the two ends. The CDR3 totals 14 residues. CDR1 is SGHTA and CDR2 is FQGNSA in the germline V gene. CDR3 sequence reads: CASTLLPGRDTQYF. The CDR3 DNA follows: TGTGCCAGCACCCTCTTACCCGGACGGGATACGCAGTATTTT.

The chain joins TRBV29-1 to TRBJ2-3; D is unresolved. V lost 2 bases to trimming and J lost 1 base, with 10 bases between them. This CDR3 has 14 residues. The germline V gene has CDR1 SQVTM and CDR2 ANQGSEA. CDR3 in DNA: TGCAGCGTTGAATATAGTGGCCGCACAGATACGCAGTATTTT. This gives the protein CSVEYSGRTDTQYF.

Details on this clone: The sample has other DNA sequences that encode this CDR3 too. The rearrangement links TRBV6-5 to TRBJ2-7, with a weak D call TRBD2 (6 bases). The germline V gene has CDR1 MNHEY and CDR2 SVGAGI. The CDR3 runs to 14 residues. The germline V and J ends were trimmed by 0 bases and 2 bases, with 8 bases remaining between them. CDR3 amino acids: CASSYSSGPYEQYF. CDR3 in DNA: TGTGCCAGCAGTTACTCTAGCGGTCCCTACGAGCAGTACTTC.

The chain joins TRBV7-3 to TRBJ2-3; the D gene is possibly TRBD2 (6 bases). Germline assignment: CDR1 SGHTA and CDR2 FQGTGA. The V and J ends lost 3 bases and 5 bases respectively, with 9 bases between them. The CDR3 has 13 residues. CDR3 amino acids: CASSLTRRDTQYF. The CDR3 DNA is TGTGCCAGCAGCTTGACTAGGAGAGATACGCAGTATTTT.

The chain couples TRBV28 to TRBJ2-3; no definite D call. CDR3 length: 16 residues. Germline-derived CDR1 and CDR2 are MDHEN and SYDVKM. The V and J ends lost 4 bases and 6 bases respectively, with 20 bases between them. The CDR3 region is CASSSFGREDGDTQYF. CDR3 nucleotide sequence: TGTGCCAGCAGTTCTTTCGGTAGGGAAGATGGCGATACGCAGTATTTT.

This clone occurred a few times. The chain is built from TRBV30 and TRBJ2-5, with 15 nucleotides matching TRBD2. The junction had 6 bases not matched to a gene; V was cut back by 1 base and J by 3 bases. This CDR3 is 17 amino acids long. Germline CDR1 GTSNPN, CDR2 SVGIG (reference sequence). CDR3 nucleotides: TGTGCCTGGAGTGGGGGACTAGCGGGAGGAGGTGAAGAGACCCAGTACTTC. Its protein product is CAWSGGLAGGGEETQYF.